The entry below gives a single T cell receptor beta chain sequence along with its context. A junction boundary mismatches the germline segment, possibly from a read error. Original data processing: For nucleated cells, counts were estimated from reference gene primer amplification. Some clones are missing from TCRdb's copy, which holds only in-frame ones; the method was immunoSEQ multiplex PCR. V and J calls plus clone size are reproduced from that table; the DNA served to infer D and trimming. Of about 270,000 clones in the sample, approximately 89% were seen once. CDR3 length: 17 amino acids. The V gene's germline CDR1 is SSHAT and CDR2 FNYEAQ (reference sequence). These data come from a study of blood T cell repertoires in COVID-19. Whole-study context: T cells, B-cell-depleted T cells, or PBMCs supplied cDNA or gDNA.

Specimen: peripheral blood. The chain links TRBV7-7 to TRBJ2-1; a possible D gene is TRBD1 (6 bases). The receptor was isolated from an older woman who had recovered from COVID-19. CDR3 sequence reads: CASSPGPLRGSYNEQFF. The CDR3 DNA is TGTGCTAGCAGCCCGGGACCCCTAAGGGGGTCCTACAATGAGCAGTTCTTC.